This T cell receptor beta chain was sequenced for a study of post-analysis software for immune sequencing data. The wider study: Progressive-relapsing, secondary progressive and relapsing-remitting multiple sclerosis were among the disease courses included.

This clonotype was found once. Presence of unique molecular identifiers characterized the TCR beta cDNA libraries. From approximately 0.95 to 9.8 million T cells, about 500,000 cDNA molecules were obtained. One entry per CDR3 protein, called by TCRdb with MiXCR from the PCR reads. The table lists over 300,000 distinct CDR3 sequences, approximately 33% of them singletons. Sequencing input: blood. This TCR was recovered from a girl between 5 and 17 years old with multiple sclerosis.

CDR3 region: CAIRDYRTPDTQYF. The CDR3 DNA is TGTGCCATCAGGGACTACCGGACCCCAGATACGCAGTATTTT. The chain combines TRBV10-3 with TRBJ2-3; possibly TRBD2 for D (6 bases). The CDR3 has 14 amino acids. Germline V gene data show CDR1 as ENHRY and CDR2 as SYGVKD. The V end was cut by 6 bases, the J end by 4 bases, with 14 bases between.